The clone carrying this TCR beta chain was seen a few times. Antigen specificity is unknown. Trimming stripped 4 bases from V and 7 bases from J, with 14 bases between. There are 12 residues in the CDR3. The germline V gene encodes CDR1 DFQATT and CDR2 SNEGSKA (reference sequence). The entry originates in a study of response to subunit inactivated influenza vaccine. Findings and caveats of the study: A suggestion made by the authors is that each seasonal influenza vaccination recruits few new T cells.

TCRdb called the RT-PCR reads again in MiXCR, with one record for every CDR3 protein. The sample includes approximately 490,000 distinct CDR3 sequences, around 7.7% of them seen just once. The source was PBMCs from blood, collected roughly 24 months after vaccination. The sequence was obtained from a man aged 50 to 69 who received an inactivated influenza vaccine. This sequence joins TRBV20-1 and TRBJ2-7; D is undetermined. CDR3 in DNA: TGCAGTGCTACCCCCCCGCTGGGGGAGCAGTACTTC. It codes for CSATPPLGEQYF.